This TCR beta chain was documented in a study of blood T cell repertoires in COVID-19. Whole-study context: Samples of COVID-19 (acute and convalescent) were obtained from the United States, Italy and Spain.

Trimming cost V 4 bases and J 7 bases, with 16 bases left between them. Germline lookup yields CDR1 MGHRA and CDR2 YSYEKL. The CDR3 contains 14 residues. Here immunoSEQ multiplex PCR was the method, and the copy in TCRdb shows in-frame clones only, minus some. The sample carries tens of thousands of clones, around 79% recorded once. This chain uses TRBV4-1 with TRBJ1-1; TRBD1 is a possible D gene (6 bases). The receptor's source is a human donor in a cohort sampled during active COVID-19. Input material: peripheral blood. CDR3 residues: CASSLGGHVGEAFF. CDR3 nucleotides: TGCGCCAGCAGCCTTGGGGGACACGTCGGTGAAGCTTTCTTT.